The next 4 T cell receptor beta chains were all read from a single sample in a study of OX40 agonist ivuxolimab in advanced cancers. Clones were read by immunoSEQ multiplex PCR, and TCRdb kept only the in-frame ones, dropping some. This sample has about 20,000 clones, with 86% found just once. Sequencing used CD4+ or CD8+ T cells sorted from blood, obtained in a trial of the OX40 agonist ivuxolimab. The origin of the receptors is an adult with an advanced solid tumor such as melanoma, head and neck, liver or kidney cancer.

This chain uses TRBV6-5 with TRBJ1-2; 9 bases line up with TRBD1. This CDR3 is 13 amino acids long. Germline V lookup: CDR1 MNHEY, CDR2 SVGAGI. CDR3 loop: CGYWDRAAGGYTF. CDR3 nucleotides: TGTGGCTATTGGGACAGGGCCGCTGGTGGCTACACCTTC.

This clone was seen more than once but under ten times. The V and J genes are TRBV29-1 and TRBJ1-1, with TRBD1 as a possible D gene (6 bases). This CDR3 is built from 12 residues. Trimming cost V 6 bases and J 2 bases, with 10 bases left between them. Germline V lookup: CDR1 SQVTM, CDR2 ANQGSEA. CDR3 region: CSVGQTNTEAFF. The CDR3 coding sequence is TGCAGCGTCGGACAGACAAACACTGAAGCTTTCTTT.

This sequence joins TRBV6-5 and TRBJ2-3; D gene uncertain. The CDR3 spans 14 residues. Looked up from germline, CDR1 is MNHEY and CDR2 is SVGAGI. The germline V and J ends were trimmed by 2 bases and 5 bases, with 11 bases remaining between them. In DNA, the CDR3 is TGTGCCAGCAGTTACACTAACCTAGGAGATACGCAGTATTTT. Amino acids: CASSYTNLGDTQYF.

The chain uses TRBV19 and TRBJ1-6; 8 nucleotides align to TRBD1. Germline V CDR1 and CDR2: LNHDA, SQIVND (reference sequence). The J segment lost 9 bases and the V segment lost 4 bases, leaving 2 bases of the junction unmatched. CDR3 length: 13 amino acids. CDR3 amino acids: CASSTRGLSPLHF. CDR3 nucleotides: TGTGCCAGTAGTACCAGGGGGCTTTCACCCCTCCACTTT.